This entry lists 16 T cell receptor beta chains sequenced from one sample in a study of OX40 agonist ivuxolimab in advanced cancers. Repertoires were generated with immunoSEQ multiplex PCR, while TCRdb's copy carries only in-frame clones and drops some. Of about 44,000 clones listed, about 90% are singletons. The sequences come from CD4+ or CD8+ T cells sorted from blood, collected in a trial of the OX40 agonist ivuxolimab. These receptors all stem from an adult with an advanced solid tumor such as melanoma, head and neck, liver or kidney cancer.

This clone was counted only a few times. The CDR3 is CASSTTVGDEQYF. As DNA, the CDR3 is TGTGCCAGCAGCACCACGGTGGGGGACGAGCAGTACTTC. The V and J genes are TRBV11-2 and TRBJ2-7; D tentatively fits TRBD1 or TRBD2 (5 bases each). The CDR3 extends over 13 amino acids. V gave up 5 bases and J gave up 5 bases, with 13 bases separating them. In germline, CDR1 is SGHAT, CDR2 FQNNGV.

V is TRBV4-3 and J is TRBJ1-3; no reliable D call. This CDR3 spans 15 amino acids. The germline V gene encodes CDR1 LGHNA and CDR2 YSLEER. V was clipped by 1 base and J by 0 bases, with 7 bases between them. The CDR3 coding sequence is TGCGCCAGCAGCCAAGCGGAAGGCTCTGGAAACACCATATATTTT. Protein sequence: CASSQAEGSGNTIYF.

This rearrangement joins TRBV4-1 to TRBJ2-2; D perhaps matches TRBD1 (5 bases). Trimming shortened V by 0 bases and J by 4 bases, and 9 bases separated the two germline ends. The CDR3 is 15 amino acids. The germline gives CDR1 MGHRA, CDR2 YSYEKL. This chain's CDR3 is CASSQEDIITGELFF. Here the CDR3 DNA reads TGCGCCAGCAGCCAAGAGGACATAATCACCGGGGAGCTGTTTTTT.

J is TRBJ2-7 and V is TRBV5-1, with 11 nucleotides matching TRBD1. The ends lost 4 bases at V and 4 bases at J; junction bases unmatched: 16. This CDR3 region has 18 residues. CDR1 SGHRS and CDR2 YFSETQ come from the germline V gene. The CDR3 DNA reads TGCGCCAGCAGCATTCCCGGGACAGGGGGTGCGTGGTCTTACGAGCAGTACTTC. It codes for CASSIPGTGGAWSYEQYF.

The chain couples TRBV7-2 to TRBJ1-2; TRBD1 matches 9 bases. V dropped 4 bases and J dropped 3; count of bases not matched to a gene: 9. Germline V gene lookup returns CDR1 SGHTA and CDR2 FQGNSA. The CDR3 runs to 16 residues. The CDR3 loop reads CASSSHPGTGYYGYTF. CDR3 coding DNA: TGTGCCAGCAGCTCCCATCCCGGGACAGGGTACTATGGCTACACCTTC.

Only one count was recorded for this clone. The chain joins TRBV4-1 to TRBJ1-3; D is unresolved. The V gene's germline CDR1 is MGHRA and CDR2 YSYEKL. V lost 0 bases, J lost 0 bases, and 6 bases lay in between. The CDR3 length is 15 residues. The CDR3 loop is CASSQDLISGNTIYF. DNA for the CDR3: TGCGCCAGCAGCCAAGACTTAATCTCTGGAAACACCATATATTTT.

J is TRBJ2-4 and V is TRBV4-3; D is perhaps TRBD1 (6 bases). Germline V gene data show CDR1 as LGHNA and CDR2 as YSLEER. The CDR3 contains 15 residues. Trimming took 3 bases from V and 4 from J, leaving 13 bases between them. CDR3 in amino acids: CASSQQDRPKNIQYF. In nucleotides, the CDR3 is TGCGCCAGCAGCCAGCAGGACAGACCAAAAAACATTCAGTACTTC.

The chain carries TRBV6-6 and TRBJ1-2, with 9 bases identical to TRBD1. J was trimmed by 2 bases and V by 0 bases; bases with no gene match: 1. This CDR3 contains 15 residues. Germline assignment: CDR1 MNHNY and CDR2 SVGAGI (reference sequence). CDR3 DNA sequence: TGTGCCAGCAGTTACTCCGGGACAGGGAACTATGGCTACACCTTC. Translation: CASSYSGTGNYGYTF.

The V call is TRBV6-5, the J call TRBJ2-5, with D unresolved. V lost 0 bases and J lost 4, with 6 bases in between. This CDR3 spans 13 amino acids. Germline CDR1 MNHEY, CDR2 SVGAGI. The DNA for the CDR3 is TGTGCCAGCAGTTACTCGATTGTAGAGACCCAGTACTTC. Translating it yields CASSYSIVETQYF.

The J gene is TRBJ2-3, the V gene TRBV5-4; D possibly corresponds to TRBD2 (6 bases). This CDR3 has 16 amino acids. V gave up 0 bases and J gave up 6 bases, with 17 bases separating them. Germline V gives CDR1 SGHNT, CDR2 YYREEE (reference sequence). CDR3 nucleotide sequence: TGTGCCAGCAGCTTGGCCGTCGGCGGGGCTTCTGATACGCAGTATTTT. It translates to CASSLAVGGASDTQYF.

The chain uses TRBV9 and TRBJ2-1; D not certain. The CDR3 has 15 residues. Looked up from germline, CDR1 is SGDLS and CDR2 is YYNGEE. Trimming left V 3 bases short and J 2 bases short, with 12 bases between. CDR3 nucleotides: TGTGCCAGCAGCGGGTCTGGGGTCGCCTACAATGAGCAGTTCTTC. This codes for CASSGSGVAYNEQFF.

The V gene is TRBV7-9, the J gene TRBJ2-7; 7 bases fit TRBD1. V was clipped by 5 bases and J by 6 bases; unmatched bases: 13. Germline CDR1 is SEHNR and CDR2 is FQNEAQ (reference sequence). The CDR3 is 15 amino acids. The CDR3 spells CASSGPQGDPGEQYF. CDR3 sequence (DNA): TGTGCCAGCAGCGGACCCCAGGGGGACCCTGGCGAGCAGTACTTC.

This clone was seen a single time. J is TRBJ2-7 and V is TRBV14; D is perhaps TRBD1 or TRBD2 (6 bases each). The CDR3 extends over 15 amino acids. V shed 1 base and J shed 2 bases, with 12 bases lying between them. The germline CDR1 and CDR2 sequences are SGHDN and FVKESK. The CDR3 is CASSQGPGATYEQYF. The CDR3 bases are TGTGCCAGCAGCCAAGGACCGGGGGCCACCTACGAGCAGTACTTC.

The chain links TRBV9 to TRBJ2-7; tentatively, D is TRBD2 (6 bases). Germline values: CDR1 SGDLS, CDR2 YYNGEE. The ends were cut back, 2 bases at V and 0 bases at J, with 15 bases in the middle. CDR3 size: 16 residues. In DNA, the CDR3 is TGTGCCAGCAGCGTCGCAGGCGGGGCGAGCTCCTACGAGCAGTACTTC. Encoded protein: CASSVAGGASSYEQYF.

CDR3 bases: TGTGCCAGCTGGAAGGGAGGTGGCAATCAGCCCCAGCATTTT. Its translation: CASWKGGGNQPQHF. The chain uses TRBV6-1 and TRBJ1-5; D is uncertain. The CDR3 is 14 residues long. V was trimmed by 8 bases and J by 2 bases, leaving 13 bases between them. CDR1 is MNHNS and CDR2 is SASEGT in the germline V gene.

This rearrangement joins TRBV2 to TRBJ2-7; 7 bases fit TRBD1. Germline values: CDR1 SNHLY, CDR2 FYNNEI. This CDR3 has 15 amino acids. The trim removed 4 bases at V and 3 bases at J, leaving 9 bases unmatched. CDR3 amino acids: CASSGTGVRIYEQYF. CDR3 bases: TGTGCCAGCAGTGGCACAGGGGTACGGATCTACGAGCAGTACTTC.